The present T cell receptor beta chain was sequenced within a study of blood T cell repertoires in COVID-19 (TCRdb year 2020). About the study as a whole: Samples from collaborators originated in the United States, Italy and Spain and spanned both the acute and convalescent phases of COVID-19. The material from the prospective study consisted of cDNA or gDNA derived from T cells, B-cell-depleted T cells, or PBMCs. Deeply sampled blood TCRbeta repertoires from subjects exposed to, actively infected with, or recovered from COVID-19 were included in the dataset. The repertoires were released in a freely available public database intended as a resource for research on the immune response to SARS-CoV-2. The samples were drawn from two sources: the first 160 participants of the ongoing ImmuneRACE study, and 950 to 1,500 subjects contributed by 6 global collaborators. Sample metadata almost always included a de-identified subject ID, COVID-19 status, age in years and sex. HLA class I and class II types, where available, came from metadata supplied by the sample provider rather than from assay-based typing.

TCRbeta CDR3 regions were amplified from genomic DNA using the immunoSEQ Assay, a bias-controlled multiplex PCR. On the authors' methods: Nucleated cell counts per sample were estimated from amplification of reference gene primers within the assay. To quantify the absolute abundance of each unique TCRbeta CDR3 rearrangement, sequence reads were collapsed and filtered. Productive Simpson clonality was computed per sample as the square root of Simpson's diversity index over productive rearrangements. What TCRdb holds here is the immuneACCESS table cut down to in-frame rearrangements. Part of the clones is not present; checked against another copy, under half of the missing clones reflect an unresolved V gene, and the others are unexplained. That table supplies the V and J calls and clone size; D and trimming were determined from the DNA. This sample gives more than 85,000 clones in total; about 80% of them show up just once. The leading ten clones occupy about 6.6% of the sample.

Beyond this particular receptor, the publication reports: How much clinical and demographic metadata was included differed by source and by participant, and the metadata was provided uncurated.

CDR1 and CDR2 are read off the germline V gene as MNHEY and SVGAGI. Relative to germline, V is 4 bases shorter and J is 2 bases shorter, with 5 bases between their ends. The CDR3 runs 12 amino acids, cysteine and phenylalanine included. Only CDR3 DNA is held: 36 bases, read in frame from base 1. Each collaborating institution followed its own protocols to collect whole blood in K2EDTA tubes. Collaborator samples were shipped for TCRbeta analysis as frozen whole blood, isolated PBMCs, or DNA extracted from either sample type. Worth noting for this clone: Its antigen remains unidentified. Within one base of it there is no much larger clone, and no base qualities were kept.

The sequenced sample consisted of peripheral blood. This receptor was identified in a woman aged 45-60 years with acute or convalescent COVID-19. Recombination linked TRBV6-5 to TRBJ1-2; no confident D gene assignment can be made. At the DNA level, the sequence is TGTGCCAGCAGTTCTCGGAACTATGGCTACACCTTC. This sequence encodes CASSSRNYGYTF.